The 27 T cell receptor beta chains listed next were all sequenced from one sample in a study of technical replicates of blood from a few donors. The assay was immunoSEQ multiplex PCR, and TCRdb's table has in-frame clones only and misses some. The sample has more than 70,000 clones; approximately 90% are singletons. The specimen sequenced was T cells isolated from PBMCs. The receptors were gathered from a human donor in good health.

V usage is TRBV11-3 and J usage is TRBJ2-4; 10 nucleotides line up with TRBD1. This CDR3 region has 16 residues. J gave up 10 bases and V 4 bases, and 13 bases lay outside the gene matches. Looked up from germline, CDR1 is SGHNT and CDR2 is YENEEA. CDR3 loop: CASSSPWDRGIGIQYF. The CDR3 DNA reads as TGTGCCAGCAGCTCGCCATGGGACAGGGGCATAGGGATTCAGTACTTC.

The gene calls are TRBV6-5 and TRBJ1-2, with 9 positions matching TRBD1. The CDR3 consists of 15 residues. The junction had 9 bases not matched to a gene; V was cut back by 6 bases and J by 4 bases. CDR1 is MNHEY and CDR2 is SVGAGI in the germline V gene. CDR3 region: CASSPGQGFLYGYTF. As DNA, the CDR3 is TGTGCCAGCAGCCCGGGACAGGGTTTCCTCTATGGCTACACCTTC.

The chain uses TRBV30 and TRBJ1-5; the match to TRBD1 covers 7 bases. In germline, CDR1 is GTSNPN, CDR2 SVGIG (reference sequence). CDR3 length: 14 amino acids. With V trimmed by 1 base and J by 4 bases, 4 bases remained unmatched. CDR3 region: CAWSATGLNQPQHF. In DNA form, the CDR3 reads TGTGCCTGGAGTGCGACAGGGCTAAATCAGCCCCAGCATTTT.

The gene calls are TRBV5-1 and TRBJ2-4, with D unclear. This CDR3 is 17 amino acids long. Trimming pared 4 bases from V and 2 bases from J, leaving 19 bases between. Per germline, CDR1 SGHRS and CDR2 YFSETQ. CDR3 loop: CASSPFAPLDTKNIQYF. The CDR3 DNA is TGCGCCAGCAGCCCATTTGCTCCCCTAGATACCAAAAACATTCAGTACTTC.

The CDR3 is CASSAILVHSYEQYF. In DNA form, the CDR3 reads TGTGCCAGCAGTGCAATACTAGTTCACTCCTACGAGCAGTACTTC. The rearrangement uses TRBV27 and TRBJ2-7, with D possibly being TRBD2 (5 bases). Looked up from germline, CDR1 is MNHEY and CDR2 is SMNVEV (reference sequence). V was shortened by 5 bases and J by 0 bases, with 14 bases between the two germline ends. The CDR3 is 15 residues long.

This chain links TRBV5-4 with TRBJ1-1; 8 positions match TRBD1. The CDR3 has 14 residues. Germline CDR1 and CDR2: SGHNT and YYREEE (reference sequence). The V gene end was trimmed by 6 bases and the J gene end by 1 base; junction bases not matched to a gene: 5. CDR3 in amino acids: CASMKGQGNTEAFF. CDR3 bases: TGTGCCAGCATGAAAGGACAGGGGAACACTGAAGCTTTCTTT.

The chain links TRBV7-9 to TRBJ2-5; weak D call: TRBD1 (6 bases). CDR3 length equals 15 residues. The germline CDR1 and CDR2 sequences are SEHNR and FQNEAQ (reference sequence). Trimming cost V 1 base and J 4 bases, with 13 bases left between them. Written as DNA, the CDR3 is TGTGCCAGCAGCTTAGGGCAGGGGATTGGAGAGACCCAGTACTTC. This encodes CASSLGQGIGETQYF.

This clone came up once. The rearrangement uses TRBV5-4 and TRBJ1-1; D not certain. Deletions cut 1 base from V and 0 bases from J, with 10 bases between. Germline-derived CDR1 and CDR2 are SGHNT and YYREEE (reference sequence). The CDR3 covers 15 residues. The chain's CDR3 is CASSLSPEMNTEAFF. The CDR3 region has the DNA TGTGCCAGCAGCTTGTCCCCAGAAATGAACACTGAAGCTTTCTTT.

The V gene is TRBV6-5, the J gene TRBJ1-3; D remains ambiguous. This CDR3 has 15 residues. Trimming stripped 2 bases from V and 1 base from J, with 9 bases between. The germline CDR1 and CDR2 sequences are MNHEY and SVGAGI. The CDR3 is CASSYDNFSGNTIYF. The DNA of the CDR3 is TGTGCCAGCAGTTACGATAACTTTTCTGGAAACACCATATATTTT.

On this clone: Other DNA variants within this sample encode the same CDR3. J is TRBJ2-3 and V is TRBV5-1, with 9 bases identical to TRBD1. Trimming at V came to 4 bases and at J to 4 bases, leaving 4 bases not matched to a gene. CDR1 and CDR2 from the germline V gene are SGHRS and YFSETQ. The CDR3 spans 14 residues. CDR3 coding DNA: TGCGCCAGCAGCCCGGGACAGGGAGCAGATACGCAGTATTTT. Translation: CASSPGQGADTQYF.

The table lists this clone with a count of one. The CDR3 region is CARRGSNYEQYF. CDR3 bases: TGTGCCAGAAGGGGCTCCAACTACGAGCAGTACTTC. V gene TRBV27 combines with J gene TRBJ2-7, with D tentatively TRBD1 (5 bases). In germline, CDR1 is MNHEY, CDR2 SMNVEV (reference sequence). The CDR3 runs 12 residues. V shed 9 bases and J shed 3 bases, with 12 bases lying between them.

The chain carries TRBV2 and TRBJ2-3; TRBD2 agrees at 9 bases. The CDR3 totals 15 residues. J lost 5 bases, V lost 4 bases, and 7 bases had no gene match. CDR1 is SNHLY, CDR2 FYNNEI, per germline. CDR3 nucleotide sequence: TGTGCCAGCAGTGGTGGCGGGAGGGCCGGAGATACGCAGTATTTT. Its translation: CASSGGGRAGDTQYF.

V and J are TRBV6-5 and TRBJ1-2; TRBD1 is a possible D gene (5 bases). Trimming took 0 bases from V and 4 from J, leaving 9 bases between them. Germline V CDR1 and CDR2: MNHEY, SVGAGI. The CDR3 spans 14 residues. Written as DNA, the CDR3 is TGTGCCAGCAGTTACTCGACAGAGACCTATGGCTACACCTTC. Translation gives CASSYSTETYGYTF.

This chain joins TRBV28 and TRBJ1-4, with D uncertain. Germline V lookup: CDR1 MDHEN, CDR2 SYDVKM. V was cut by 4 bases and J by 0 bases, with 6 bases left in between. The CDR3 contains 14 residues. CDR3 residues: CASSSLATNEKLFF. CDR3 DNA: TGTGCCAGCAGTTCCCTTGCAACTAATGAAAAACTGTTTTTT.

The CDR3, as DNA: TGTGCCAGCAGTTTGGGAGCGCGTAATGAAAAACTGTTTTTT. It specifies CASSLGARNEKLFF. V usage is TRBV28 and J usage is TRBJ1-4; D gene uncertain. Germline lookup yields CDR1 MDHEN and CDR2 SYDVKM. V was cut by 3 bases and J by 4 bases, with 9 bases left in between. This CDR3 comprises 14 residues.

The V gene is TRBV27, the J gene TRBJ2-1; TRBD2 matches 9 bases. Unmatched junction bases numbered 6, after V lost 5 bases and J lost 7 bases. This CDR3 region has 14 residues. Germline V gene data show CDR1 as MNHEY and CDR2 as SMNVEV (reference sequence). The CDR3 DNA sequence: TGTGCCAGCAGTCCCGATCTAGCGGGAAATGAGCAGTTCTTC. Amino acids: CASSPDLAGNEQFF.

The V call is TRBV27, the J call TRBJ2-3, with D tentatively TRBD1 (5 bases). This CDR3 spans 14 amino acids. Per the germline V gene, CDR1 is MNHEY and CDR2 is SMNVEV (reference sequence). Trimming shortened V by 4 bases and J by 3 bases, and 11 bases separated the two germline ends. The CDR3 bases are TGTGCCAGCAGTTGGGTGCAGGGTACAGATACGCAGTATTTT. It yields the protein CASSWVQGTDTQYF.

The V gene is TRBV6-5, the J gene TRBJ2-7; 9 bases agree with TRBD2. The trim removed 2 bases at V and 3 bases at J, leaving 5 bases unmatched. CDR3 length: 15 residues. Germline V gene sequence: CDR1 MNHEY, CDR2 SVGAGI. CDR3: CASSYGGSGSYEQYF. Here the CDR3 DNA reads TGTGCCAGCAGTTACGGCGGTAGCGGGAGCTACGAGCAGTACTTC.

The chain is built from TRBV28 and TRBJ2-7; weak D call: TRBD2 (6 bases). Trimming left V 10 bases short and J 2 bases short, with 12 bases between. There are 12 residues in the CDR3. Germline V gives CDR1 MDHEN, CDR2 SYDVKM. CDR3 nucleotide sequence: TGTGCCATTAGCGGTTCAACCTACGAGCAGTACTTC. Its protein product is CAISGSTYEQYF.

The gene calls are TRBV4-1 and TRBJ2-7; 8 nucleotides match TRBD1. CDR3 length: 13 amino acids. After removal of 4 bases from V and 5 bases from J, the junction contained 4 bases not matched to a gene. CDR1 is MGHRA, CDR2 YSYEKL, per germline. CDR3 sequence (DNA): TGCGCCAGCAGCCGAGACAGGGGAAACGAGCAGTACTTC. The encoded protein is CASSRDRGNEQYF.

The CDR3 DNA reads TGTGCCAGCAGTGAATATCTGAACATTCAGTACTTC. It translates to CASSEYLNIQYF. The chain joins TRBV25-1 to TRBJ2-4; D is undetermined. The CDR3 contains 12 residues. CDR1 is MGHDK, CDR2 SYGVNS, per germline. Trimming removed 0 bases at V and 7 bases at J, with 4 bases between.

This sequence joins TRBV2 and TRBJ2-3; 8 bases map to TRBD2. V shed 8 bases and J 2 bases; nucleotides not matched to a gene: 9. The CDR3 spans 15 residues. Germline CDR1 is SNHLY and CDR2 is FYNNEI. For the CDR3, the DNA is TGTGCCAGCCCCGCGGGGGGACTTAACACAGATACGCAGTATTTT. Its translation is CASPAGGLNTDTQYF. Drawing the rest from reference TRBV2 and TRBJ2-3, the complete variable domain is EPEVTQTPSHQVTQMGQEVILRCVPISNHLYFYWYRQILGQKVEFLVSFYNNEISEKSEIFDDQFSVERPDGSNFTLKIRSTKLEDSAMYFCASPAGGLNTDTQYFGPGTRLTVL.

This chain links TRBV4-2 with TRBJ2-7; TRBD2 is a possible D gene (5 bases). V was cut by 4 bases and J by 6 bases, with 13 bases left in between. The CDR3 consists of 13 residues. CDR1 and CDR2 (germline): LGHNA, YNFKEQ. The CDR3 loop reads CASSPGLRLEQYF. The CDR3 region has the DNA TGTGCCAGCAGCCCAGGACTTCGTCTCGAGCAGTACTTC.

This chain uses TRBV6-1 with TRBJ2-7; 8 bases fit TRBD1. Per the germline V gene, CDR1 is MNHNS and CDR2 is SASEGT. V shed 0 bases and J 1 base; nucleotides not matched to a gene: 8. The CDR3 extends over 17 amino acids. The DNA for the CDR3 is TGTGCCAGCAGTGAAGCCAGTCACAGGGGGGCATCCTACGAGCAGTACTTC. It specifies CASSEASHRGASYEQYF.

This clone was picked up one time. This sequence joins TRBV2 and TRBJ1-5, with TRBD1 matching over 11 bases. The germline V gene encodes CDR1 SNHLY and CDR2 FYNNEI. J was trimmed by 0 bases and V by 5 bases; bases with no gene match: 6. The CDR3 covers 17 residues. The CDR3 region is CASSPGQGGLSNQPQHF. The CDR3 DNA is TGTGCCAGCAGTCCGGGACAGGGGGGACTTAGCAATCAGCCCCAGCATTTT.

The chain links TRBV5-1 to TRBJ2-2; TRBD1 matches 9 bases. V was pared by 4 bases and J by 1 base, with 8 bases of the junction left unmatched. This CDR3 has 17 residues. Germline-derived CDR1 and CDR2 are SGHRS and YFSETQ. CDR3 amino acids: CASSMTPGQGNTGELFF. In DNA, the CDR3 is TGCGCCAGCAGCATGACTCCGGGACAGGGGAACACCGGGGAGCTGTTTTTT.

The V and J genes are TRBV9 and TRBJ1-2; 9 nucleotides align to TRBD1. Unmatched junction bases numbered 7, after V lost 3 bases and J lost 4 bases. The CDR3 totals 15 residues. Germline assignment: CDR1 SGDLS and CDR2 YYNGEE. The CDR3 bases are TGTGCCAGCAGCGAAGGGACAGGGTTTGGCTATGGCTACACCTTC. Protein: CASSEGTGFGYGYTF.